This TCR beta chain was found in a study of blood T cell repertoires in COVID-19. Study information: The origin of the acute and convalescent COVID-19 samples was the United States, Italy and Spain. In each case, the material was cDNA or gDNA derived from T cells, B-cell-depleted T cells, or PBMCs.

Per the authors' pipeline: The assay estimated nucleated cells by amplifying reference gene primers. Generated by immunoSEQ multiplex PCR, the TCRdb table keeps only in-frame clones and is missing some. V, J and clone size were drawn from that table, and D and trimming were deduced from the DNA. The table shows 310,000 or so clones, with around 87% occurring only once. After removal of 5 bases from V and 3 bases from J, the junction contained 6 bases not matched to a gene. The CDR3 covers 17 residues. CDR1 and CDR2 (germline): SGHTA, FQGTGA. The material sequenced was peripheral blood. The V gene is TRBV7-3, the J gene TRBJ2-3; 15 bases fit TRBD2. This sequence was found in a woman aged 50 to 65 with active or convalescent COVID-19. The CDR3 is CASSAPGLAGGTDTQYF. For the CDR3, the DNA is TGTGCCAGCAGCGCTCCGGGACTAGCGGGGGGAACAGATACGCAGTATTTT.